The rows below give T cell receptor beta chains drawn from one sample of a study of blood T cell repertoires in COVID-19. Sequencing used immunoSEQ multiplex PCR; TCRdb keeps in-frame clones, though not all of them. The sample includes under 450,000 clones, 86% seen only once; the top ten take 7% to 7.5%. The specimen sequenced was peripheral blood. The receptors here all came from a woman aged 60-75 years with COVID-19, enrolled during active disease. Both conserved end residues are part of each CDR3. The order of the fields is V gene, clone size, J gene, D gene, CDR3 protein, CDR3 DNA. The D gene is left open where the match is weak. Part of the rows lack a size; the others show once, few, many or a class for expanded clones.

TRBV7-7,-,TRBJ2-3,-,CASSSTTSYPDTQYF,TGTGCCAGCAGCTCGACAACTAGTTATCCAGATACGCAGTATTTT
TRBV5-3,-,TRBJ1-5,-,CARSWVRHSNQPQHF,TGTGCCAGAAGCTGGGTGCGACATAGCAATCAGCCCCAGCATTTT
TRBV6-5,-,TRBJ2-4,TRBD1,CASSQWGQGAGIQYF,TGTGCCAGCAGTCAGTGGGGACAGGGGGCTGGCATTCAGTACTTC
TRBV4-1,once,TRBJ2-5,-,CASSQEPTGLQETQYF,TGCGCCAGCAGCCAGGAACCCACAGGGCTCCAAGAGACCCAGTACTTC
TRBV5-1,-,TRBJ1-1,-,CASSLAQAGTEAFF,TGCGCCAGCAGCTTGGCCCAGGCGGGCACTGAAGCTTTCTTT
TRBV10-3,once,TRBJ1-2,TRBD1,CAITREVGQGDYGYTF,TGTGCCATCACTAGGGAGGTCGGACAGGGAGACTATGGCTACACCTTC
TRBV3-1/TRBV3-2,few,TRBJ1-4,-,CASSQDLGGPITNEKLFF,TGTGCCAGCAGCCAAGATCTAGGAGGACCCATAACTAATGAAAAACTGTTTTTT
TRBV5-6,-,TRBJ2-4,TRBD1,CASSAVDRRTKNIQYF,TGTGCCAGCAGCGCGGTGGACAGGCGGACCAAAAACATTCAGTACTTC
TRBV27,-,TRBJ2-7,TRBD1,CASRGTGGFGEQYF,TGTGCCAGCAGAGGGACAGGGGGCTTCGGCGAGCAGTACTTC
TRBV7-6,-,TRBJ1-1,-,CASSSRGWTEAFF,TGTGCCAGCAGCTCGCGGGGTTGGACTGAAGCTTTCTTT
TRBV7-3,-,TRBJ2-1,TRBD2,CASSGAGAYNEQFF,TGTGCCAGCAGCGGCGCGGGGGCCTACAATGAGCAGTTCTTC
TRBV7-2,-,TRBJ1-5,-,CASSLLAASNQPQHF,TGTGCCAGCAGCTTATTGGCAGCGAGCAATCAGCCCCAGCATTTT
TRBV4-1,-,TRBJ1-5,-,CASSQQGLSNQPQHF,TGCGCCAGCAGCCAACAGGGATTGAGCAATCAGCCCCAGCATTTT
TRBV5-6,-,TRBJ2-1,TRBD2,CASSLQAGGPYEQFF,TGTGCCAGCAGCTTGCAAGCGGGGGGGCCCTATGAGCAGTTCTTC
TRBV5-1,-,TRBJ1-5,-,CASSQGTGQPQHF,TGCGCCAGCAGTCAGGGGACCGGTCAGCCCCAGCATTTT
TRBV30,many,TRBJ1-1,TRBD1,CASRGPGDTEAFF,TGTGCCTCGAGGGGGCCAGGAGACACTGAAGCTTTCTTT
TRBV7-8,-,TRBJ1-6,-,CASSPGRVPDSYNSPLHF,TGTGCCAGCAGTCCGGGGAGAGTTCCAGACTCCTATAATTCACCCCTCCACTTT
TRBV5-5,-,TRBJ1-2,-,CASSLAPQNYGYTF,TGTGCCAGCAGCTTGGCCCCACAGAACTATGGCTACACCTTC
TRBV5-1,-,TRBJ2-3,TRBD2,CASSLGIAGADTQYF,TGCGCCAGCAGCTTGGGTATAGCGGGAGCTGATACGCAGTATTTT
TRBV5-1,-,TRBJ2-3,TRBD2,CASSPRLAGVTDTQYF,TGCGCCAGCAGCCCACGTCTAGCGGGGGTTACAGATACGCAGTATTTT
TRBV5-1,-,TRBJ2-1,TRBD2,CASSLLEGGAPEQFF,TGCGCCAGCAGCTTGCTGGAGGGAGGGGCACCTGAGCAGTTCTTC
TRBV7-9,-,TRBJ1-3,-,CASSLVRTASGNTIYF,TGTGCCAGCAGCTTAGTCAGGACAGCCTCTGGAAACACCATATATTTT
TRBV27,-,TRBJ1-2,TRBD1,CASRPDRAHGYTF,TGTGCCAGCAGACCCGACAGGGCTCACGGCTACACCTTC
TRBV7-2,-,TRBJ1-2,-,CASSARTDNYGYTF,TGTGCCAGCAGCGCCCGGACAGATAACTATGGCTACACCTTC
TRBV7-2,-,TRBJ1-1,-,CASSPQVPTEAFF,TGTGCCAGCAGCCCACAGGTGCCCACTGAAGCTTTCTTT
TRBV10-2,-,TRBJ1-1,-,CASSEGEGEAFF,TGCGCCAGCAGTGAAGGTGAGGGCGAAGCTTTCTTT
TRBV10-3,-,TRBJ2-5,TRBD2,CAISLAGTQETQYF,TGTGCCATCAGCCTAGCGGGAACTCAAGAGACCCAGTACTTC
TRBV19,-,TRBJ2-7,-,CASSIYRNEQYF,TGTGCCAGTAGTATTTACAGGAACGAGCAGTACTTC
TRBV4-2,-,TRBJ1-5,TRBD1,CASSSRRGNSNQPQHF,TGTGCCAGCAGCTCCCGCAGGGGGAATAGCAATCAGCCCCAGCATTTT
TRBV18,-,TRBJ1-4,-,CASSRTGTGNEKLFF,TGTGCCAGCTCACGGACCGGGACTGGTAATGAAAAACTGTTTTTT
TRBV7-8,-,TRBJ2-7,TRBD2,CASSPGEGLIYEQYF,TGTGCCAGCAGCCCGGGGGAGGGACTCATCTACGAGCAGTACTTC
TRBV19,-,TRBJ1-5,-,CASSEGGIRANQPQHF,TGTGCCAGTAGCGAGGGGGGGATCAGGGCCAATCAGCCCCAGCATTTT
TRBV7-8,-,TRBJ2-3,TRBD2,CASSLPNIAGATDTQYF,TGTGCCAGCAGCTTACCTAACATAGCGGGGGCCACAGATACGCAGTATTTT
TRBV18,-,TRBJ2-7,TRBD1,CASSIGTGAYEQYF,TGTGCCAGCTCTATTGGGACAGGAGCTTACGAGCAGTACTTC
TRBV19,-,TRBJ2-2,TRBD1,CASSNRGRKTGELFF,TGTGCCAGTAGTAACAGGGGGCGAAAAACCGGGGAGCTGTTTTTT
TRBV30,-,TRBJ1-2,-,CAWSPGNYGYTF,TGTGCCTGGAGCCCGGGAAACTATGGCTACACCTTC
TRBV3-1/TRBV3-2,-,TRBJ1-5,-,CASSLQTGPQHF,TGTGCCAGCAGCCTCCAGACAGGGCCCCAGCATTTT
TRBV18,-,TRBJ1-1,-,CASSQRGGYTEAFF,TGTGCCAGCTCACAAAGAGGAGGGTACACTGAAGCTTTCTTT
TRBV9,-,TRBJ2-5,TRBD2,CASSVSGGGVPETQYF,TGTGCCAGCAGCGTTTCGGGCGGGGGTGTACCAGAGACCCAGTACTTC
TRBV29-1,-,TRBJ2-1,-,CSVERSNAREQFF,TGCAGCGTTGAAAGGAGCAATGCCCGGGAGCAGTTCTTC
TRBV3-1/TRBV3-2,once,TRBJ1-4,-,CASSQDRGASGEKLFF,TGTGCCAGCAGCCAAGATCGGGGAGCTTCAGGTGAAAAACTGTTTTTT
TRBV15,-,TRBJ2-3,-,CATSRDLYDGGKADTQYF,TGTGCCACCAGCAGAGATCTCTACGATGGGGGGAAAGCAGATACGCAGTATTTT
TRBV7-2,-,TRBJ2-3,-,CASSSPQGLSTDTQYF,TGTGCCAGCAGCTCCCCCCAAGGACTCAGCACAGATACGCAGTATTTT
TRBV4-3,-,TRBJ1-1,TRBD1,CASSTRTGGWGNTEAFF,TGCGCCAGCAGCACCCGGACAGGGGGTTGGGGGAACACTGAAGCTTTCTTT
TRBV5-4,-,TRBJ2-5,-,CASSLDQALVQSQYF,TGTGCCAGCAGCTTGGATCAGGCGCTGGTGCAGTCCCAGTACTTC